These 3 T cell receptor beta chains came from one sample sequenced in a study of spatial heterogeneity in lung cancer. General study points: Expanded alpha and beta TCR counts within tumors tracked tumor mutation counts.

These receptors are not linked to any known antigen. Time point of the sample: sample taken at primary tumor resection. MiXCR, run by TCRdb on the 5' RACE reads, gives a single entry per CDR3 protein. Counted here are fewer than 9,500 distinct CDR3 sequences, about 2.7% occurring once; the ten biggest clones make up about an eighth. This material consisted of lung tumor tissue, taken at surgery. The receptor source for this set is a male donor with early-stage non-small cell lung cancer.

In its sample, this clonotype ranks as medium-sized. This rearrangement joins TRBV18 to TRBJ1-4; a possible D gene is TRBD1 (5 bases). Germline V gives CDR1 KGHSH, CDR2 LQKENI. The length of the CDR3 is 15 residues. V gave up 3 bases and J gave up 6 bases, with 14 bases separating them. CDR3 amino acids: CASSPRRGRDEKLFF. CDR3 in DNA: TGTGCCAGCTCACCCCGAAGAGGCAGGGATGAAAAACTGTTTTTT.

In this sample, this clonotype turned up many times. The gene calls are TRBV14 and TRBJ1-3, with 7 bases identical to TRBD1. With 3 bases clipped from V and 5 bases from J, the junction kept 7 bases outside the gene matches. CDR1 and CDR2 (germline): SGHDN, FVKESK. The CDR3 consists of 15 residues. The DNA for the CDR3 is TGTGCCAGCAGCCACCTGGACAGGCTCAGAAACACCATATATTTT. Translating it yields CASSHLDRLRNTIYF.

This clonotype has a count of ten or more. V is TRBV29-1 and J is TRBJ2-2; TRBD1 agrees at 10 bases. Trimming cost V 6 bases and J 0 bases; bases outside gene matches: 1. Germline loops: CDR1 SQVTM, CDR2 ANQGSEA. CDR3 length equals 14 residues. CDR3 nucleotides: TGCAGCGTGGGACAGGGGACGAACACCGGGGAGCTGTTTTTT. This encodes CSVGQGTNTGELFF.